These 9 T cell receptor beta chains originate from one sample sequenced in a study of OX40 agonist ivuxolimab in advanced cancers. Libraries were prepared by immunoSEQ multiplex PCR; TCRdb keeps only in-frame clonotypes and omits some of them. The table includes about 60,000 clones, 85% to 95% detected once. Sequencing used CD4+ or CD8+ T cells sorted from blood, obtained in a trial of the OX40 agonist ivuxolimab. The source of these receptors is an adult with an advanced solid tumor such as melanoma, head and neck, liver or kidney cancer.

The CDR3 here is CASSQRSRRGHGYTF. CDR3 DNA sequence: TGCGCCAGCAGCCAACGTTCCCGCAGGGGGCATGGCTACACCTTC. The chain couples TRBV4-3 to TRBJ1-2; 8 bases line up with TRBD1. The CDR3 is made up of 15 amino acids. V was pared by 2 bases and J by 6 bases, with 8 bases of the junction left unmatched. CDR1 LGHNA and CDR2 YSLEER come from the germline V gene.

This chain connects TRBV13 to TRBJ2-5, with 11 nucleotides matching TRBD2. V shed 4 bases and J 5 bases; nucleotides not matched to a gene: 3. This CDR3 contains 14 residues. In germline, CDR1 is PRHDT, CDR2 FYEKMQ (reference sequence). CDR3 protein: CASSSGLAVETQYF. CDR3 coding DNA: TGTGCCAGCAGCTCGGGACTAGCGGTCGAGACCCAGTACTTC.

The gene calls are TRBV28 and TRBJ2-5; D call uncertain. Germline CDR1 MDHEN, CDR2 SYDVKM. The CDR3 consists of 14 residues. Trimming removed 4 bases at V and 5 bases at J, with 14 bases between. In DNA form, the CDR3 reads TGTGCCAGCAGTTCATCCATTGGGGTCGAGACCCAGTACTTC. Amino acid sequence: CASSSSIGVETQYF.

The chain combines TRBV7-2 with TRBJ2-7, with 14 bases identical to TRBD2. The CDR3 loop spans 15 amino acids. V shed 1 base, J shed 7 bases, and the junction held 3 bases outside the gene matches. Germline lookup yields CDR1 SGHTA and CDR2 FQGNSA. The CDR3 protein is CASSLGLAGGLEQYF. CDR3 nucleotide sequence: TGTGCCAGCAGCTTAGGACTAGCGGGAGGGCTTGAGCAGTACTTC. Full variable domain (remainder filled in from reference TRBV7-2 and TRBJ2-7): GAGVSQSPSNKVTEKGKDVELRCDPISGHTALYWYRQSLGQGLEFLIYFQGNSAPDKSGLPSDRFSAERTGGSVSTLTIQRTQQEDSAVYLCASSLGLAGGLEQYFGPGTRLTVT.

The sample holds one count of this clone. The chain employs TRBV7-9 and TRBJ2-5, with TRBD1 matching 7 bases. The CDR3 has 18 amino acids. CDR1 is SEHNR and CDR2 is FQNEAQ in the germline V gene (reference sequence). V lost 5 bases to trimming and J lost 3 bases; unmatched junction nucleotides: 18. The CDR3 region has the DNA TGTGCCAGCAGCCCCTACAGGGGCCAAAGGGCTAGGGAAGAGACCCAGTACTTC. Its protein is CASSPYRGQRAREETQYF.

This chain joins TRBV9 and TRBJ2-7; D not resolved. V was cut by 0 bases and J by 3 bases, with 4 bases left in between. This CDR3 comprises 12 residues. Germline CDR1 is SGDLS and CDR2 is YYNGEE. Here the CDR3 DNA reads TGTGCCAGCAGCGTAGGTGGCTACGAGCAGTACTTC. Translation: CASSVGGYEQYF.

The rearrangement links TRBV6-5 to TRBJ2-3, with 9 bases identical to TRBD2. The V gene's germline CDR1 is MNHEY and CDR2 SVGAGI. The CDR3 length is 15 residues. V dropped 5 bases and J dropped 2; count of bases not matched to a gene: 5. The CDR3 DNA reads TGTGCCAGCAGTACCGGACTAGCGAACACAGATACGCAGTATTTT. It translates to CASSTGLANTDTQYF.

V and J are TRBV6-1 and TRBJ1-2, with D maybe TRBD1 (6 bases). The V and J ends lost 7 bases and 6 bases respectively, with 21 bases between them. Germline V gene data show CDR1 as MNHNS and CDR2 as SASEGT. The CDR3 totals 15 residues. This CDR3 is CASIPRLGQLNGYTF. The CDR3, as DNA: TGTGCCAGCATACCCCGCCTAGGACAGCTAAATGGCTACACCTTC.

The chain combines TRBV2 with TRBJ2-1; D gene unclear. The length of the CDR3 is 16 residues. Germline V gene lookup returns CDR1 SNHLY and CDR2 FYNNEI. V lost 11 bases and J 0 bases, leaving 20 bases between the germline ends. CDR3 region: CASATLSSISYNEQFF. In DNA form, the CDR3 reads TGTGCCTCAGCAACCCTAAGCTCTATCTCCTACAATGAGCAGTTCTTC.